The next 5 T cell receptor beta chains were all read from a single sample in a study of blood T cell repertoires in COVID-19. Clones were sequenced by immunoSEQ multiplex PCR, and TCRdb holds only the in-frame ones, with some missing. This sample carries fewer than 250,000 clones, around 83% of them seen once, and the ten largest clones take about 8.9%. Source material: peripheral blood. These receptors all come from a woman in her fifties or sixties with acute or convalescent COVID-19.

The V and J genes are TRBV3-1 (or the pseudogene TRBV3-2) and TRBJ2-1; TRBD2 matches at 14 bases. The germline gives CDR1 LGHDT, CDR2 YNNKEL (reference sequence). The CDR3 contains 18 residues. J gave up 6 bases and V 4 bases, and 11 bases lay outside the gene matches. CDR3 region: CASSPRRLAGGLRNEQFF. The CDR3 nucleotides are TGTGCCAGCAGCCCCCGAAGACTAGCGGGGGGGCTCCGCAATGAGCAGTTCTTC.

This clone was picked up a small number of times. J is TRBJ2-1 and V is TRBV21-1; TRBD1, the D gene given by the table, was not confirmed from the DNA. TRBV21-1 constitutes a pseudogene. The length of the CDR3 is 19 residues. The CDR3 DNA is TGTGCCAGCAGCAACCGGGACAGGGGCAGGGGGAGTAACTACAATGAGCAGTTCTTC. The encoded protein is CASSNRDRGRGSNYNEQFF.

V gene TRBV11-2 combines with J gene TRBJ2-7; 8 bases align to TRBD2. The CDR3 extends over 17 amino acids. From germline, CDR1 is SGHAT and CDR2 FQNNGV. Trimming at V came to 1 base and at J to 1 base, leaving 9 bases not matched to a gene. In nucleotides, the CDR3 is TGTGCCAGCAGCTTAGGGGGCGGGAGGAAAAATTCCTACGAGCAGTACTTC. This gives the protein CASSLGGGRKNSYEQYF.

V and J are TRBV2 and TRBJ2-1; 12 bases align to TRBD2. Trimming took 7 bases from V and 0 from J; bases not matched to a gene: 4. The V gene's germline CDR1 is SNHLY and CDR2 FYNNEI. CDR3 length: 16 residues. The CDR3 nucleotides read TGTGCCAGCATCCGGACTAGCGGGACCTCCTACAATGAGCAGTTCTTC. It encodes CASIRTSGTSYNEQFF.

This clone was seen a handful of times. The chain employs TRBV3-1 (or the pseudogene TRBV3-2) and TRBJ1-6, with 9 bases lining up with TRBD1. CDR1 and CDR2 (germline): LGHDT, YNNKEL (reference sequence). The CDR3 has 17 residues. Germline trimming cut 0 bases from V and 5 bases from J; bases unmatched to any gene: 5. CDR3 sequence reads: CASSQDNRGRNNSPLHF. The CDR3 bases are TGTGCCAGCAGCCAAGATAACAGGGGGCGGAATAATTCACCCCTCCACTTT.